These T cell receptor beta chains were read from a single sample in a study of OX40 agonist ivuxolimab in advanced cancers. The protocol was immunoSEQ multiplex PCR, while the TCRdb copy is restricted to in-frame clones and leaves out a portion. The sample carries almost 35,000 clones, roughly 80% recorded once. The input for sequencing was CD4+ or CD8+ T cells sorted from blood, taken in a trial of the OX40 agonist ivuxolimab. All receptors come from an adult with an advanced solid tumor such as melanoma, head and neck, liver or kidney cancer. The CDR3 runs from the conserved cysteine through the conserved F or W. The order of the fields is CDR3 protein, CDR3 DNA, clone size, V gene, D gene, J gene. A D gene is named only where the DNA matches it firmly. Clone size is given for some rows only: seen once, a few or many times, or a class if the clone is expanded.

CDR3: CASSVSADARSDGYTF
DNA: TGTGCCAGCAGCGTATCAGCAGACGCCCGGAGTGACGGCTACACCTTC
size: few
V: TRBV9
D: NA
J: TRBJ1-2

CDR3: CASSLGYTYEQYF
DNA: TGTGCCAGCAGCTTAGGCTATACCTACGAGCAGTACTTC
size: few
V: TRBV11-2
D: NA
J: TRBJ2-7

CDR3: CASSSQAHREETQYF
DNA: TGCGCCAGCAGCTCCCAAGCCCACAGGGAAGAGACCCAGTACTTC
size: NA
V: TRBV5-1
D: NA
J: TRBJ2-5

CDR3: CAWRGVGVAFF
DNA: TGTGCCTGGAGGGGGGTGGGGGTAGCTTTCTTT
size: NA
V: TRBV30
D: NA
J: TRBJ1-1

CDR3: CASSLGRGFNSPLHF
DNA: TGTGCCAGCAGTTTGGGCAGGGGTTTTAATTCACCCCTCCACTTT
size: NA
V: TRBV28
D: NA
J: TRBJ1-6

CDR3: CASSSRQNTQYF
DNA: TGTGCCAGCAGCTCCCGGCAGAATACGCAGTATTTT
size: NA
V: TRBV11-3
D: NA
J: TRBJ2-3

CDR3: CAWSGGKGGELFF
DNA: TGTGCCTGGAGCGGGGGTAAGGGCGGGGAGCTGTTTTTT
size: NA
V: TRBV30
D: NA
J: TRBJ2-2

CDR3: CASTPLEGVGAGELFF
DNA: TGTGCCAGCACCCCCCTCGAGGGAGTCGGGGCCGGGGAGCTGTTTTTT
size: few
V: TRBV27
D: NA
J: TRBJ2-2

CDR3: CASSLPNSQETQYF
DNA: TGTGCCAGCAGCTTGCCCAACTCACAAGAGACCCAGTACTTC
size: NA
V: TRBV5-4
D: NA
J: TRBJ2-5

CDR3: CAISAFGIGGQLNEKLFF
DNA: TGTGCCATCAGTGCCTTTGGGATCGGGGGACAACTTAATGAAAAACTGTTTTTT
size: NA
V: TRBV10-3
D: NA
J: TRBJ1-4

CDR3: CASKETLGQPQHF
DNA: TGTGCCAGCAAAGAAACCCTTGGGCAGCCCCAGCATTTT
size: NA
V: TRBV2
D: NA
J: TRBJ1-5

CDR3: CASSQDLRHTQYF
DNA: TGCGCCAGCAGCCAAGATCTGCGGCATACGCAGTATTTT
size: once
V: TRBV4-1
D: NA
J: TRBJ2-3

CDR3: CASSSWTGGDSYEQYF
DNA: TGTGCCAGCAGCTCTTGGACAGGGGGTGACTCCTACGAGCAGTACTTC
size: NA
V: TRBV11-3
D: TRBD1
J: TRBJ2-7

CDR3: CASSPRTGGIYYGYTF
DNA: TGTGCCAGTAGTCCTCGGACAGGAGGGATTTACTATGGCTACACCTTC
size: NA
V: TRBV19
D: TRBD1
J: TRBJ1-2

CDR3: CASSKGWVGSNQPQHF
DNA: TGTGCCAGTAGTAAAGGATGGGTTGGAAGCAATCAGCCCCAGCATTTT
size: NA
V: TRBV19
D: NA
J: TRBJ1-5

CDR3: CAISPQTGYLETQYF
DNA: TGTGCCATCAGTCCACAGACAGGGTACTTAGAGACCCAGTACTTC
size: NA
V: TRBV10-3
D: TRBD1
J: TRBJ2-5

CDR3: CAISESILSRENFNYGYTF
DNA: TGTGCCATCAGTGAGTCGATCTTGTCCAGGGAAAATTTTAACTATGGCTACACCTTC
size: NA
V: TRBV10-3
D: NA
J: TRBJ1-2

CDR3: CASSRTGRNNGYTF
DNA: TGTGCCAGCAGCAGGACAGGGAGGAACAATGGCTACACCTTC
size: NA
V: TRBV14
D: TRBD1
J: TRBJ1-2

CDR3: CAISSGGAYEQYF
DNA: TGTGCCATAAGTAGCGGGGGCGCCTACGAGCAGTACTTC
size: NA
V: TRBV10-3
D: TRBD2
J: TRBJ2-7

CDR3: CASSHPRRRLDGYTF
DNA: TGCGCCAGCAGTCACCCCAGGAGGAGGCTGGATGGCTACACCTTC
size: NA
V: TRBV23-1
D: NA
J: TRBJ1-2

CDR3: CAIGKSTGAYEQYF
DNA: TGTGCCATCGGGAAATCGACAGGGGCCTACGAGCAGTACTTC
size: NA
V: TRBV10-3
D: TRBD1
J: TRBJ2-7

CDR3: CASPWEGDQYNEQFF
DNA: TGTGCCAGTCCGTGGGAGGGGGATCAGTACAATGAGCAGTTCTTC
size: NA
V: TRBV21-1
D: NA
J: TRBJ2-1

CDR3: CASSSSNPDTQYF
DNA: TGTGCCAGCAGCTCCAGTAACCCAGATACGCAGTATTTT
size: NA
V: TRBV5-5
D: NA
J: TRBJ2-3

CDR3: CASSQGLGFYEQYF
DNA: TGCGCCAGCAGCCAGGGGCTGGGGTTCTACGAGCAGTACTTC
size: NA
V: TRBV4-1
D: NA
J: TRBJ2-7

CDR3: CASSSNSYRGADYGYTF
DNA: TGTGCCAGCAGCTCAAACTCCTATAGGGGGGCCGACTATGGCTACACCTTC
size: NA
V: TRBV7-2
D: NA
J: TRBJ1-2

CDR3: CASRGVAKNIQYF
DNA: TGTGCCAGCAGAGGGGTAGCCAAAAACATTCAGTACTTC
size: NA
V: TRBV13
D: NA
J: TRBJ2-4

CDR3: CASSDRGTVLGDEQYF
DNA: TGCGCCAGCAGTGATCGGGGGACAGTTCTCGGCGACGAGCAGTACTTC
size: NA
V: TRBV10-1
D: NA
J: TRBJ2-7

CDR3: CASSRLPGQGGETQYF
DNA: TGTGCCAGCAGCCGTTTACCGGGACAGGGGGGAGAGACCCAGTACTTC
size: few
V: TRBV7-9
D: TRBD1
J: TRBJ2-5

CDR3: CASSYGQHSYEQYF
DNA: TGTGCCAGCAGTTACGGACAGCACTCCTACGAGCAGTACTTC
size: NA
V: TRBV6-6
D: NA
J: TRBJ2-7

CDR3: CASRDQVRSGRGNYGYTF
DNA: TGTGCCAGCAGGGACCAGGTAAGAAGTGGCAGGGGCAACTATGGCTACACCTTC
size: NA
V: TRBV6-4
D: NA
J: TRBJ1-2

CDR3: CASSFDFIVQNKLFF
DNA: TGTGCCAGCAGCTTCGATTTTATAGTACAGAACAAACTGTTTTTT
size: few
V: TRBV5-5
D: NA
J: TRBJ1-4

CDR3: CASSQDWDRFSGELFF
DNA: TGTGCCAGCAGCCAAGATTGGGACAGGTTCTCCGGGGAGCTGTTTTTT
size: once
V: TRBV4-2
D: TRBD1
J: TRBJ2-2

CDR3: CAISADHANTGELFF
DNA: TGTGCCATCAGTGCGGACCATGCGAACACCGGGGAGCTGTTTTTT
size: NA
V: TRBV10-3
D: NA
J: TRBJ2-2

CDR3: CASSSQLYQPQHF
DNA: TGTGCCAGTAGTAGCCAACTCTATCAGCCCCAGCATTTT
size: few
V: TRBV19
D: NA
J: TRBJ1-5

CDR3: CASSPPETGGYDEQFF
DNA: TGTGCCAGCTCACCACCCGAGACAGGGGGCTACGATGAGCAGTTCTTC
size: once
V: TRBV18
D: TRBD1
J: TRBJ2-1

CDR3: CAWSRQGILYEQYF
DNA: TGTGCCTGGAGTCGACAGGGGATTCTCTACGAGCAGTACTTC
size: few
V: TRBV30
D: TRBD1
J: TRBJ2-7

CDR3: CASSIGGTSQEKLFF
DNA: TGTGCCAGTAGTATTGGGGGCACCTCGCAGGAAAAACTGTTTTTT
size: NA
V: TRBV19
D: NA
J: TRBJ1-4

CDR3: CSVEGWTGGTDTQYF
DNA: TGCAGCGTTGAAGGTTGGACAGGGGGAACAGATACGCAGTATTTT
size: NA
V: TRBV29-1
D: TRBD1
J: TRBJ2-3

CDR3: CASSQVVLLRLAGNSYEQYF
DNA: TGCGCCAGCAGCCAAGTCGTATTATTACGGCTAGCGGGGAATTCCTACGAGCAGTACTTC
size: NA
V: TRBV4-1
D: TRBD2
J: TRBJ2-7